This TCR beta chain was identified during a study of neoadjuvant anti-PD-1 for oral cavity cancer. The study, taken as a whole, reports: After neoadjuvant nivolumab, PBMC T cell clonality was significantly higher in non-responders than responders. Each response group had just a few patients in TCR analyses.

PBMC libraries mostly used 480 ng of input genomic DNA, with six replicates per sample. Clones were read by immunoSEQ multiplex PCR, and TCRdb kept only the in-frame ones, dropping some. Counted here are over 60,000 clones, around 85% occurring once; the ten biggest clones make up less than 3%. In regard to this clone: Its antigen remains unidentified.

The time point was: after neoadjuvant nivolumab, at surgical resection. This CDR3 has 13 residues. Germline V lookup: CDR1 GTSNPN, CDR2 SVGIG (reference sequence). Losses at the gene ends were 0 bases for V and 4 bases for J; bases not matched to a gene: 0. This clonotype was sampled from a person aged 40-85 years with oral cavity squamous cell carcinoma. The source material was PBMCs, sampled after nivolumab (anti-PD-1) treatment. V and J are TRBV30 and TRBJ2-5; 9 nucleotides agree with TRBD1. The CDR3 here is CAWSVQGAETQYF. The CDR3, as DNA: TGTGCCTGGAGTGTACAGGGGGCAGAGACCCAGTACTTC.